This entry features one T cell receptor beta chain sequence. Vbeta (60) and Jbeta (13) primers were used in the PCR. Only in-frame clones appear in the TCRdb table, and some are missing; sequencing was by immunoSEQ multiplex PCR. The table has 150,000 to 200,000 clones, about four fifths seen once; the top ten hold roughly 1.6%. The sample comes from a study of cytomegalovirus exposure and HLA in healthy donors. There are 13 residues in the CDR3. CDR1 is SQVTM and CDR2 is ANQGSEA in the germline V gene. The source material was PBMCs. This clonotype was obtained from a woman aged 45-65 years in good health and CMV-seronegative. This sequence joins TRBV29-1 and TRBJ2-5, with a possible D match to TRBD1 (6 bases). The DNA end favors TRBJ2-7, so the J call may be wrong. The CDR3 loop is CSVSTGRSYEQYF. Written as DNA, the CDR3 is TGCAGCGTTTCGACAGGTCGCTCCTACGAGCAGTACTTC.